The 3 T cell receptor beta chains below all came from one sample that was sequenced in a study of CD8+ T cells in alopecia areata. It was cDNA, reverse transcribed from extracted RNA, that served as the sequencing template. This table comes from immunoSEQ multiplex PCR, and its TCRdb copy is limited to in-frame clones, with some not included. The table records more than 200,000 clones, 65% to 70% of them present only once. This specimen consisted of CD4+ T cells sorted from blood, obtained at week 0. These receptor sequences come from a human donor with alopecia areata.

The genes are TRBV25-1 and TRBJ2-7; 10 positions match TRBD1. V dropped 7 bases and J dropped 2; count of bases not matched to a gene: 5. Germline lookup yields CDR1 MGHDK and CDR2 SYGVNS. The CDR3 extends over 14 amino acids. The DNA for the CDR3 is TGTGCCAGCACCCCGGGGACAGGGGCCTACGAGCAGTACTTC. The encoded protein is CASTPGTGAYEQYF.

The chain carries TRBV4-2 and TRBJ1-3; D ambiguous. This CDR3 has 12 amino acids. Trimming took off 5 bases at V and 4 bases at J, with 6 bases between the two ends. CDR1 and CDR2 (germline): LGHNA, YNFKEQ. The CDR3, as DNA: TGTGCCAGCAGCTACCGGGGAAACACCATATATTTT. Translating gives CASSYRGNTIYF.

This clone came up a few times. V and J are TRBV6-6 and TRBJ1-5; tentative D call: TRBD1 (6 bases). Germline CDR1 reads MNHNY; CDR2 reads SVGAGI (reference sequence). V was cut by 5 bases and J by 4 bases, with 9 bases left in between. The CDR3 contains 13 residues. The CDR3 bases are TGTGCCAGCAGTCCCACAGGGAATCAGCCCCAGCATTTT. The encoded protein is CASSPTGNQPQHF.